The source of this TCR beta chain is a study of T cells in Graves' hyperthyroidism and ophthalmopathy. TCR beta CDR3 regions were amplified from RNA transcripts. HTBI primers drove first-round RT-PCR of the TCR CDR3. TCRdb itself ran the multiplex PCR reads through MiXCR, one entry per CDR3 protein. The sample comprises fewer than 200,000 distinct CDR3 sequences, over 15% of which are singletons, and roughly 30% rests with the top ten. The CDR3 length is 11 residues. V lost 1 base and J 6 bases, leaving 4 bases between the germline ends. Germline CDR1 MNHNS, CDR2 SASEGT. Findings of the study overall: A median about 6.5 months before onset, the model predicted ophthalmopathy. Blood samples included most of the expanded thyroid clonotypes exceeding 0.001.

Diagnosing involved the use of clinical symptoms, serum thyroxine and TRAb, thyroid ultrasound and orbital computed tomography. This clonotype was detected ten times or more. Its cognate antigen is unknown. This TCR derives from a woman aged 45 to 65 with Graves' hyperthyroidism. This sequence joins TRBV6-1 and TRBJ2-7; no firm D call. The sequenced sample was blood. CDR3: CASSEGFEQYF. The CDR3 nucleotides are TGTGCCAGCAGTGAAGGTTTCGAGCAGTACTTC.